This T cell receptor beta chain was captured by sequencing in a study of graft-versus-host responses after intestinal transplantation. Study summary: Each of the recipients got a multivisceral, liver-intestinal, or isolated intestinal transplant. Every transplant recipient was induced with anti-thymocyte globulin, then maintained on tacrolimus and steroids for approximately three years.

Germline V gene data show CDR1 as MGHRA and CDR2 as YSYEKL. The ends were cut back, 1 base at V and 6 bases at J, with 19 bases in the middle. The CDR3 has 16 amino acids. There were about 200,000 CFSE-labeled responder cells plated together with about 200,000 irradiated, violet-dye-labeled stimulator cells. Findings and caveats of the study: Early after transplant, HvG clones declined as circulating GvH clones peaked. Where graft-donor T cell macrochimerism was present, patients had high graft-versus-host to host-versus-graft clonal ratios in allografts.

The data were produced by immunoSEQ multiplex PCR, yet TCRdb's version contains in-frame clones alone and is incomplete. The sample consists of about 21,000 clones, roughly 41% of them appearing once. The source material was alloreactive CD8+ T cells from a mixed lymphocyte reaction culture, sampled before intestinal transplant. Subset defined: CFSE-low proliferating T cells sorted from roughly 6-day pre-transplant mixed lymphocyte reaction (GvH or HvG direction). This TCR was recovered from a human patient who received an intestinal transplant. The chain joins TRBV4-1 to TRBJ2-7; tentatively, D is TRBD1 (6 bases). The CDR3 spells CASSQGSSGAGFEQYF. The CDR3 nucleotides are TGCGCCAGCAGCCAAGGGTCTTCAGGGGCAGGGTTCGAGCAGTACTTC.